Shown below are 20 T cell receptor beta chains from a single sample sequenced in a study of T cell responses to AZD1222 COVID-19 vaccine (TCRdb year 2021). Interpreted using the paper, the time point label stands for: baseline before first vaccination. Library prep was done by the immunoSEQ multiplex PCR assay. Not all clones reach the TCRdb copy of this immuneACCESS table, which keeps in-frame sequences only. Checked studies attribute under half of the gap to unresolved V genes and leave the rest unexplained. A total of roughly 96,000 clones appear in this sample, roughly 90% of them only once. The leading ten clones occupy roughly 26% of the sample. The sequencing used peripheral blood, collected on day 0 of AZD1222 vaccination. The receptors come from an adult in good health.

V is TRBV19 and J is TRBJ1-6; D possibly corresponds to TRBD1 (6 bases). The CDR3 has 15 amino acids. Germline-derived CDR1 and CDR2 are LNHDA and SQIVND (reference sequence). V was pared by 5 bases and J by 7 bases, with 15 bases between. The CDR3 loop reads CASSSPDRRNSPLHF. The CDR3 nucleotides are TGTGCCAGTAGTTCTCCAGACAGGAGAAATTCACCCCTCCACTTT.

The rearrangement uses TRBV7-2 and TRBJ2-7; 8 nucleotides match TRBD1. V dropped 1 base and J dropped 9; count of bases not matched to a gene: 11. CDR1 SGHTA and CDR2 FQGNSA come from the germline V gene. The CDR3 totals 15 residues. The DNA of the CDR3 is TGTGCCAGCAGCTTAGGGCCGGACAGGGCCGGGGGGCAGTACTTC. Translating it yields CASSLGPDRAGGQYF.

This CDR3 is CASSQGTGSTEAFF. The CDR3 DNA is TGTGCCAGCAGCCAAGGGACGGGGAGCACTGAAGCTTTCTTT. The rearrangement links TRBV7-3 to TRBJ1-1; D may be TRBD1 (5 bases). The germline gives CDR1 SGHTA, CDR2 FQGTGA. This CDR3 comprises 14 residues. V was shortened by 5 bases and J by 4 bases, with 14 bases between the two germline ends. Looking up the rest from reference TRBV7-3 and TRBJ1-1 gives the full variable domain: GAGVSQTPSNKVTEKGKYVELRCDPISGHTALYWYRQSLGQGPEFLIYFQGTGAADDSGLPNDRFFAVRPEGSVSTLKIQRTERGDSAVYLCASSQGTGSTEAFFGQGTRLTVV.

This clone was recorded once. This chain links TRBV11-1 with TRBJ2-2; TRBD2 aligns across 7 bases. Germline lookup yields CDR1 SGHAT and CDR2 FQDESV (reference sequence). The V and J ends lost 3 bases and 6 bases, in that order; junction bases with no gene match: 10. There are 16 residues in the CDR3. The CDR3 coding sequence is TGTGCCAGCAGCTTTGGAGCGGGACCCCTTTCCGGGGAGCTGTTTTTT. It translates to CASSFGAGPLSGELFF.

The chain recombines TRBV4-3 with TRBJ2-3; TRBD1 matches 7 bases. This CDR3 has 17 residues. J lost 1 base, V lost 0 bases, and 7 bases had no gene match. The germline CDR1 and CDR2 sequences are LGHNA and YSLEER. CDR3 coding DNA: TGCGCCAGCAGCCAAGATACAGGGGCGAGTGGCACAGATACGCAGTATTTT. Protein: CASSQDTGASGTDTQYF.

The genes are TRBV6-2 or TRBV6-3 and TRBJ2-3, with D maybe TRBD1 (5 bases). CDR3 length equals 13 residues. In germline, CDR1 is MNHEY, CDR2 SVGEGT. The germline V and J ends were trimmed by 2 bases and 9 bases, with 12 bases remaining between them. Here the CDR3 reads CASSYGAFQTQYF. The CDR3 DNA is TGTGCCAGCAGTTACGGGGCTTTCCAGACGCAGTATTTT.

Here the CDR3 DNA reads TGTGCTAGTGGTTTGCCCGGGACTAGCGGTTCTGGGAATGAGCAGTTCTTC. Protein product: CASGLPGTSGSGNEQFF. The chain carries TRBV12-5 and TRBJ2-1, with 11 bases fitting TRBD2. The germline gives CDR1 LGHNT, CDR2 FRNRAP. V was clipped by 2 bases and J by 7 bases; unmatched bases: 10. There are 17 residues in the CDR3.

This rearrangement joins TRBV28 to TRBJ1-2; a possible D gene is TRBD1 (5 bases). From germline, CDR1 is MDHEN and CDR2 SYDVKM. V lost 4 bases to trimming and J lost 4 bases, with 13 bases between them. CDR3 length equals 14 residues. The CDR3 DNA sequence: TGTGCCAGCAGTTCCTCGGGACTGAGCTATGGCTACACCTTC. Its protein product is CASSSSGLSYGYTF.

This CDR3 is CSVSQGEYQPQHF. DNA for the CDR3: TGCAGCGTTTCACAGGGGGAGTATCAGCCCCAGCATTTT. V usage is TRBV29-1 and J usage is TRBJ1-5, with TRBD1 identical over 8 bases. The V segment lost 5 bases and the J segment 5 bases; nucleotides outside the gene matches: 5. CDR3 length equals 13 residues. Germline V gene lookup returns CDR1 SQVTM and CDR2 ANQGSEA.

The chain couples TRBV6-5 to TRBJ2-7; 8 bases agree with TRBD1. V shed 5 bases, J shed 2 bases, and the junction held 8 bases outside the gene matches. Looked up from germline, CDR1 is MNHEY and CDR2 is SVGAGI. CDR3 length: 15 residues. The DNA for the CDR3 is TGTGCCAGCAGTCCAAGACAGGGGCAACCCTACGAGCAGTACTTC. Translating it yields CASSPRQGQPYEQYF.

The CDR3 is CASSPTATNEQYF. The CDR3 nucleotides are TGTGCCAGCAGCCCCACAGCAACCAACGAGCAGTACTTC. The gene calls are TRBV16 and TRBJ2-7; D gene unclear. The germline gives CDR1 KGHSY, CDR2 FQNENV. V was cut by 4 bases and J by 5 bases, with 12 bases left in between. The CDR3 is 13 residues long.

This rearrangement joins TRBV27 to TRBJ2-4; D not resolved. The germline gives CDR1 MNHEY, CDR2 SMNVEV (reference sequence). The CDR3 length is 16 residues. V shed 2 bases and J shed 0 bases, with 11 bases lying between them. CDR3 sequence (DNA): TGTGCCAGCAGTTTAAGGGCCCCGCTAGCCAAAAACATTCAGTACTTC. Translating it yields CASSLRAPLAKNIQYF.

The rearrangement uses TRBV5-5 and TRBJ1-5; 9 nucleotides line up with TRBD1. This CDR3 region has 15 residues. From germline, CDR1 is SGHKS and CDR2 YYEKEE (reference sequence). Trimming at V came to 3 bases and at J to 5 bases, leaving 6 bases not matched to a gene. CDR3 protein: CASSSLDRGDQPQHF. The CDR3 nucleotides are TGTGCCAGCAGCTCGTTGGACAGGGGCGATCAGCCCCAGCATTTT. The whole variable domain, filled in from reference TRBV5-5 and TRBJ1-5, reads DAGVTQSPTHLIKTRGQQVTLRCSPISGHKSVSWYQQVLGQGPQFIFQYYEKEERGRGNFPDRFSARQFPNYSSELNVNALLLGDSALYLCASSSLDRGDQPQHFGDGTRLSIL.

This rearrangement joins TRBV5-1 to TRBJ2-3; D is possibly TRBD1 (5 bases). The germline V and J ends were trimmed by 4 bases and 2 bases, with 11 bases remaining between them. The CDR3 length is 14 residues. Per germline, CDR1 SGHRS and CDR2 YFSETQ. The CDR3 DNA is TGCGCCAGCAGCGTGACAGAAAACACAGATACGCAGTATTTT. This codes for CASSVTENTDTQYF.

J is TRBJ2-7 and V is TRBV27; TRBD1 aligns across 9 bases. The CDR3 consists of 15 residues. CDR1 and CDR2 from the germline V gene are MNHEY and SMNVEV (reference sequence). V lost 5 bases, J lost 5 bases, and 10 bases stayed unmatched. The CDR3 sequence: CASSPFPGQGHEQYF. The CDR3 DNA reads as TGTGCCAGCAGTCCCTTCCCGGGACAGGGTCACGAGCAGTACTTC.

This clone was recorded once. This chain joins TRBV4-3 and TRBJ1-5; no clear D gene. The V and J ends lost 1 base and 2 bases respectively, with 6 bases between them. Per germline, CDR1 LGHNA and CDR2 YSLEER. This CDR3 region has 14 residues. CDR3 sequence reads: CASSQAMGNQPQHF. The CDR3 DNA reads TGCGCCAGCAGCCAAGCTATGGGCAATCAGCCCCAGCATTTT.

The rearrangement joins TRBV18 to TRBJ1-4, with D possibly being TRBD1 (5 bases). CDR1 KGHSH and CDR2 LQKENI come from the germline V gene. V gave up 3 bases and J gave up 4 bases, with 12 bases separating them. The CDR3 is made up of 15 amino acids. The CDR3 DNA is TGTGCCAGCTCACCCGGAAGGGGCGGTAATGAAAAACTGTTTTTT. Amino acids: CASSPGRGGNEKLFF.

The V and J genes are TRBV4-2 and TRBJ2-7; 10 nucleotides line up with TRBD2. The CDR3 loop spans 16 amino acids. Germline trimming cut 0 bases from V and 3 bases from J; bases unmatched to any gene: 5. CDR1 is LGHNA, CDR2 YNFKEQ, per germline. Written as DNA, the CDR3 is TGTGCCAGCAGCCAAGATGCTAGCGGGAGAGGCTACGAGCAGTACTTC. Protein product: CASSQDASGRGYEQYF.

J is TRBJ2-5 and V is TRBV6-5; 10 bases fit TRBD2. This CDR3 region has 16 residues. Trimming cost V 0 bases and J 4 bases; bases outside gene matches: 5. Germline CDR1 and CDR2: MNHEY and SVGAGI. CDR3 amino acids: CASSYSLAGEVETQYF. The CDR3 bases are TGTGCCAGCAGTTACTCTCTAGCGGGAGAGGTAGAGACCCAGTACTTC.

The chain recombines TRBV7-2 with TRBJ1-6; TRBD1 matches at 9 bases. V lost 6 bases and J lost 8; bases outside the gene matches: 8. The CDR3 is 15 amino acids. CDR1 and CDR2 from the germline V gene are SGHTA and FQGNSA. For the CDR3, the DNA is TGTGCCAGCAGAAGGTGGACAGGGGCCGATTCACCCCTCCACTTT. Its protein is CASRRWTGADSPLHF.